This record looks at one T cell receptor beta chain sequence and its context. Antigen unknown. V lost 6 bases, J lost 5 bases, and 16 bases lay in between. This CDR3 is 14 amino acids long. Germline CDR1 and CDR2: LNHDA and SQIVND (reference sequence). TCRdb keeps only in-frame clones here, not all; method: immunoSEQ multiplex PCR. This sample has approximately 150,000 clones, with more than 75% found just once. This entry is derived from a study of T cell responses to AZD1222 COVID-19 vaccine. Study-wide points: The repertoires were collected only after the peak T cell response. The reported proportion of spike-specific TCRs targeting unmutated variant regions was nearly half. The donor group comprised mostly white British people and more females; the analysis possibly underestimated clonal diversity.

The receptor comes from an adult who received the AZD1222 COVID-19 vaccine. Specimen: peripheral blood, collected 28 days after the second AZD1222 dose. V and J are TRBV19 and TRBJ1-2; a weak D match, TRBD1 (5 bases). The CDR3 protein is CASRVWEGPYGYTF. The CDR3 bases are TGTGCCAGTAGAGTTTGGGAGGGGCCTTATGGCTACACCTTC.